Sequencing of this T cell receptor (beta chain) was carried out in a study of cytotoxic CD8 clonotypes in ibrutinib-treated CLL. Overall study context: Timing of response sample collection was a median roughly twelve months after treatment start, with a range of 6 to 36. The study recorded mean values of almost 260,000 productive templates and 100,000 or so productive rearrangements per sample.

Whole-study findings and limits: Researchers report that baseline clonality outpaced age-matched healthy donors and tracked circulating CD8+ T-cell counts.

Per germline, CDR1 LNHDA and CDR2 SQIVND (reference sequence). V gave up 7 bases and J gave up 0 bases, with 16 bases separating them. There are 15 residues in the CDR3. Turning to this clone: Its antigen is not known.

TCRdb's table, derived via immunoSEQ multiplex PCR, lists solely in-frame clones and lacks some. The sample lists around 140,000 clones; around 76% were seen once. This receptor was taken from a human donor with chronic lymphocytic leukemia. The rearrangement links TRBV19 to TRBJ2-7; weak D call: TRBD2 (6 bases). This sample comprised PBMCs, obtained after 24 months of ibrutinib treatment. In DNA form, the CDR3 reads TGTGCCAGTAACCCGAACGGGGGAAACTCCTACGAGCAGTACTTC. Its protein is CASNPNGGNSYEQYF.